Shown below are 11 T cell receptor beta chains from a single sample sequenced in a study of CD8+CD57+ T cells in acquired aplastic anemia. TCR beta VDJ and CDR3 were profiled, and genomic DNA was the template. TCRdb reanalysed the reads using MiXCR and keeps one entry per CDR3 protein. Of under 250,000 distinct CDR3 sequences listed, roughly 35% are singletons. The sequenced material came from sorted CD4+, CD8+, or CD8+CD57+ T cells (not recorded which) from PBMCs. Receptor source: a human donor in good health, serving as a control.

As regards this clonotype: The conserved phenylalanine or tryptophan normally closing the CDR3 is absent here, so this likely arose from a read error. The rearrangement uses TRBV7-2 and TRBJ2-7; 11 nucleotides align to TRBD2. The germline CDR1 and CDR2 sequences are SGHTA and FQGNSA. V lost 5 bases to trimming and J lost 2 bases; unmatched junction nucleotides: 14. This CDR3 region has 18 residues. CDR3 DNA: TGTGCCAGCAGCACTAAGGCCCAAACTAGCGGGAGTACCTACGAGCAGTACCTC. Protein: CASSTKAQTSGSTYEQYL.

This clonotype was picked up a small number of times. The V call is TRBV19, the J call TRBJ1-6; TRBD1 aligns across 9 bases. CDR3 length: 14 residues. V was clipped by 4 bases and J by 7 bases; unmatched bases: 2. Germline lookup yields CDR1 LNHDA and CDR2 SQIVND (reference sequence). The CDR3 DNA sequence: TGTGCCAGTAGTACCGACAGGGGGAATTCACCCCTCCACTTT. It is translated as CASSTDRGNSPLHF.

This clonotype was seen at least ten times. The V gene is TRBV7-2, the J gene TRBJ2-5, with D possibly being TRBD1 (5 bases). V was cut by 0 bases and J by 3 bases, with 11 bases left in between. Per the germline V gene, CDR1 is SGHTA and CDR2 is FQGNSA. This CDR3 is 15 amino acids long. The CDR3 reads CASSLAWGREETQYF. The CDR3 DNA is TGTGCCAGCAGCTTAGCTTGGGGCAGGGAAGAGACCCAGTACTTC.

This clonotype occurred many times. The rearrangement links TRBV7-8 to TRBJ1-5; D is uncertain. The CDR3 spans 13 residues. V lost 3 bases, J lost 4 bases, and 7 bases lay in between. Germline CDR1 is SGHVS and CDR2 is FQNEAQ. The CDR3 coding sequence is TGTGCCAGCAGCTTTCGGGTGAATCAGCCCCAGCATTTT. As protein: CASSFRVNQPQHF.

On this clonotype itself: This may stem from a read error, because a much larger clone lies one nucleotide away. The rearrangement uses TRBV6-1 and TRBJ2-3; 7 nucleotides match TRBD1. The V gene's germline CDR1 is MNHNS and CDR2 SASEGT. The CDR3 is 13 residues long. The CDR3 nucleotides are TGTGCCAGCAGGGGACAGACACTCTATACGCAGTGTTTT. This gives the protein CASRGQTLYTQCF.

This clonotype occurred a few times. The chain is built from TRBV12-5 and TRBJ1-1; the D is unclear. This CDR3 comprises 11 residues. Trimming removed 6 bases from V and 8 bases from J, with 10 bases in between. Germline-derived CDR1 and CDR2 are LGHNT and FRNRAP. This CDR3 reads CASGLTSEAFF. CDR3 DNA: TGTGCTAGTGGATTGACATCGGAAGCTTTCTTT.

In this sample, this clonotype turned up many times. The chain is built from TRBV20-1 and TRBJ2-1, with 11 bases fitting TRBD2. Germline values: CDR1 DFQATT, CDR2 SNEGSKA (reference sequence). V was pared by 1 base and J by 8 bases, with 10 bases of the junction left unmatched. The CDR3 length is 16 residues. The CDR3 here is CSARVGTSGSHHEQFF. CDR3 sequence (DNA): TGCAGTGCTAGAGTAGGAACTAGCGGGAGTCATCATGAGCAGTTCTTC.

This clonotype occurred many times. The V call is TRBV9, the J call TRBJ2-3, with D possibly matching TRBD1 (6 bases). The germline gives CDR1 SGDLS, CDR2 YYNGEE. The CDR3 runs 16 residues. With 3 bases removed from V and 0 bases from J, the gap between germline ends came to 14 bases. The DNA for the CDR3 is TGTGCCAGCAGCGGACCCAGGGGAGTAAGCACAGATACGCAGTATTTT. This encodes CASSGPRGVSTDTQYF.

This sequence joins TRBV2 and TRBJ1-2; D unclear. Germline assignment: CDR1 SNHLY and CDR2 FYNNEI. Trimming removed 3 bases at V and 2 bases at J, with 7 bases between. The CDR3 runs 13 residues. The CDR3 is CASSDLENYGYTF. For the CDR3, the DNA is TGTGCCAGCAGTGATCTGGAAAACTATGGCTACACCTTC.

V and J are TRBV5-1 and TRBJ2-2; D not certain. CDR1 is SGHRS, CDR2 YFSETQ, per germline. V lost 3 bases to trimming and J lost 7 bases, with 16 bases between them. The CDR3 is 15 amino acids. CDR3 sequence reads: CASSSGVGFIGELFF. The DNA of the CDR3 is TGCGCCAGCAGCTCAGGAGTTGGGTTCATCGGGGAGCTGTTTTTT.

The chain recombines TRBV5-1 with TRBJ2-3; 7 nucleotides match TRBD2. Germline V lookup: CDR1 SGHRS, CDR2 YFSETQ. With V trimmed by 4 bases and J by 1 base, 3 bases remained unmatched. The CDR3 loop spans 14 amino acids. In nucleotides, the CDR3 is TGCGCCAGCAGCGGCGGGGGTGGCACAGATACGCAGTATTTT. Translated: CASSGGGGTDTQYF.